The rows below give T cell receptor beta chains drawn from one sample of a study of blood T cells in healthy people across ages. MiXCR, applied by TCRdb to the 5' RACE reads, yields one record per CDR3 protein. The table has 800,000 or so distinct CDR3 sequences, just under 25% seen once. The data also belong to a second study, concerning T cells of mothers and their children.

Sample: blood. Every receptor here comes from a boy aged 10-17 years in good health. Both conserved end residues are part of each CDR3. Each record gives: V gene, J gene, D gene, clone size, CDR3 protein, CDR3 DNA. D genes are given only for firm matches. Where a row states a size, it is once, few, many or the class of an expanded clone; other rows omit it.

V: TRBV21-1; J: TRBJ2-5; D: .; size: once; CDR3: CASSARTGPETQYF; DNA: TGTGCCAGCAGCGCGCGGACAGGGCCAGAGACCCAGTACTTC
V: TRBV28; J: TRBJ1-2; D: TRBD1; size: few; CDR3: CASSPPIGQGNYGYTF; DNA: TGTGCCAGCAGCCCCCCGATTGGACAGGGAAACTATGGCTACACCTTC
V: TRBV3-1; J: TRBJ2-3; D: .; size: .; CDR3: CASSKISDTQYF; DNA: TGTGCCAGCAGCAAGATTTCAGATACGCAGTATTTT
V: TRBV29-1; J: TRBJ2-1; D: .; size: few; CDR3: CSVALVGSSYNEQFF; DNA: TGCAGCGTTGCGCTAGTGGGTAGCTCCTACAATGAGCAGTTCTTC
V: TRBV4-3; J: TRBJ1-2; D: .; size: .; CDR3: CASSQGMGYGYTF; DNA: TGCGCCAGCAGCCAGGGAATGGGGTATGGCTACACCTTC
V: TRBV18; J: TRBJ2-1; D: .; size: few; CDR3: CASSPWGAVQLQFF; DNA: TGTGCCAGCTCACCGTGGGGGGCGGTGCAATTGCAGTTCTTC
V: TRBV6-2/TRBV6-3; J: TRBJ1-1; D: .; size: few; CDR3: CASSYRDNTEAFF; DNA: TGTGCCAGCAGTTACCGGGACAACACTGAAGCTTTCTTT
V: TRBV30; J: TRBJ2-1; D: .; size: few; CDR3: CAWSEEVEQFF; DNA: TGTGCCTGGAGTGAAGAGGTTGAGCAGTTCTTC
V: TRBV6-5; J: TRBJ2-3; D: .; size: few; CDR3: CASGLQGPTDTQYF; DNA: TGTGCCAGCGGATTACAGGGACCCACAGATACGCAGTATTTT
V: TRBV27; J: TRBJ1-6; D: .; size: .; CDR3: CASSNRVSYNSPLHF; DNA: TGTGCCAGCAGCAACAGGGTCTCCTATAATTCACCCCTCCACTTT
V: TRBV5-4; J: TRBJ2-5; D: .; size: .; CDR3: CASSFPSRRSGQETQYF; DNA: TGTGCCAGCAGCTTCCCCAGCCGCCGGAGCGGTCAAGAGACCCAGTACTTC
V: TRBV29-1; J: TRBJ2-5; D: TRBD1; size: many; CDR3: CSVVPGQSETQYF; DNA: TGCAGCGTCGTTCCGGGACAGAGCGAGACCCAGTACTTC
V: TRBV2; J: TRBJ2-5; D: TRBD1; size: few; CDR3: CASRVTGGTQETQYF; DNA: TGTGCCAGCAGGGTAACAGGGGGCACCCAAGAGACCCAGTACTTC
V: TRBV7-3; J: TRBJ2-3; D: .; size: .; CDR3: CASSLTPRADTQYF; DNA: TGTGCCAGCAGCTTAACCCCCCGAGCAGATACGCAGTATTTT
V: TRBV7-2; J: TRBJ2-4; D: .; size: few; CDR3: CASSSTGQTKNIQYF; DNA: TGTGCCAGCAGCTCCACCGGACAAACCAAAAACATTCAGTACTTC
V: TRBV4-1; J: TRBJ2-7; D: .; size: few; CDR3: CASSPWVATYEQYF; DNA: TGCGCCAGCAGCCCCTGGGTAGCTACCTACGAGCAGTACTTC
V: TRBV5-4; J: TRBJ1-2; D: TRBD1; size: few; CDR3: CASSTGTGRNYGYTF; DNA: TGTGCCAGCAGCACCGGGACAGGGAGGAACTATGGCTACACCTTC
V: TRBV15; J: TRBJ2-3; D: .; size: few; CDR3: CATSRVVSRSGPDTQYF; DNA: TGTGCCACCAGCAGGGTAGTCTCTCGAAGCGGGCCAGATACGCAGTATTTT
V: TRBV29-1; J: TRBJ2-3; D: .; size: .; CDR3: CSVNPSFSSTDTQYF; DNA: TGCAGCGTCAACCCCAGTTTCTCTAGCACAGATACGCAGTATTTT
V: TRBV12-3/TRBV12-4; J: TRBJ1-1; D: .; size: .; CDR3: CASTTKGGEAFF; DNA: TGTGCCAGCACCACGAAGGGTGGTGAAGCTTTCTTT
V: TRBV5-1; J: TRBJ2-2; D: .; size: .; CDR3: CASSHDLAGELFF; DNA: TGCGCCAGCAGCCACGACCTGGCCGGGGAGCTGTTTTTT
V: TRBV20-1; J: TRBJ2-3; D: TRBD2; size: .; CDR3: CSALTSGRADTQYF; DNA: TGCAGTGCGCTAACTAGCGGGAGAGCAGATACGCAGTATTTT
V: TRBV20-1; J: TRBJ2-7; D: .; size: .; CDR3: CSAGPWRGSYEQYF; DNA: TGCAGTGCTGGCCCTTGGCGGGGCTCCTACGAGCAGTACTTC
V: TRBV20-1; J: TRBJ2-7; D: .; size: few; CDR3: CSARRQGKYEQYF; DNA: TGCAGTGCTAGGAGGCAGGGGAAATACGAGCAGTACTTC
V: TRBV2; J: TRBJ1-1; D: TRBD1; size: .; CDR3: CASTSDRGRLREAFF; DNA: TGTGCCAGCACATCCGACAGGGGTCGTTTACGTGAAGCTTTCTTT
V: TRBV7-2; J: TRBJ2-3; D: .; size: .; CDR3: CASSLSPLGSTDTQYF; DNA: TGTGCCAGCAGCTTAAGCCCGCTGGGCAGCACAGATACGCAGTATTTT
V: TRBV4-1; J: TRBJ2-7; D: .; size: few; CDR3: CASSPHADEQYF; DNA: TGCGCCAGCAGCCCCCATGCGGACGAGCAGTACTTC
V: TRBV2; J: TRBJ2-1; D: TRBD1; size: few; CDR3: CANRDREQFF; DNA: TGTGCCAACCGGGACAGGGAGCAGTTCTTC
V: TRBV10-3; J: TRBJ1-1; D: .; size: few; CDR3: CAIGRTGDTEAFF; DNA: TGTGCCATCGGACGGACGGGCGACACTGAAGCTTTCTTT
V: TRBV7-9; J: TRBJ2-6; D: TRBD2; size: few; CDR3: CAGKRDSGANVLTF; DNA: TGTGCCGGTAAGCGGGACTCTGGGGCCAACGTCCTGACTTTC